Each of the 26 T cell receptor beta chains below was sequenced from the same sample in a study of blood T cell repertoires in COVID-19. Here immunoSEQ multiplex PCR was the method, and the copy in TCRdb shows in-frame clones only, minus some. Of 120,000 to 150,000 clones in the sample, about 87% were seen once. The sample taken for sequencing was peripheral blood. Receptors were obtained from a human donor in a cohort sampled during active COVID-19.

The J gene is TRBJ1-6, the V gene TRBV23-1; a weak D match, TRBD1 (6 bases). TRBV23-1 is assigned to the ORF class and has an uncertain function. This CDR3 is 13 amino acids long. V was clipped by 9 bases and J by 10 bases, with 16 bases between them. The CDR3 DNA reads as TGCGCCAGGACCACAGGGAAGGTCTCACCCCTCCACTTT. Protein product: CARTTGKVSPLHF.

This chain connects TRBV11-2 to TRBJ1-6; TRBD1 aligns across 8 bases. Trimming cost V 0 bases and J 13 bases; bases outside gene matches: 8. Germline V lookup: CDR1 SGHAT, CDR2 FQNNGV. CDR3 length equals 15 residues. This CDR3 is CASSLEPSNRGPLHF. The CDR3, as DNA: TGTGCCAGCAGCTTAGAACCAAGTAACAGGGGGCCCCTCCACTTT. Together with reference TRBV11-2 and TRBJ1-6, the CDR3 gives the full variable domain: EAGVAQSPRYKIIEKRQSVAFWCNPISGHATLYWYQQILGQGPKLLIQFQNNGVVDDSQLPKDRFSAERLKGVDSTLKIQPAKLEDSAVYLCASSLEPSNRGPLHFGNGTRLTVT.

This clone appeared a few times. The chain links TRBV5-6 to TRBJ2-1; maybe TRBD1 (5 bases). V dropped 2 bases and J dropped 8 bases, with 11 bases sitting between them. Germline CDR1 reads SGHDT; CDR2 reads YYEEEE. The CDR3 runs to 13 residues. CDR3 residues: CASSFRQGDEQFF. CDR3 coding DNA: TGTGCCAGCAGCTTTCGTCAGGGCGATGAGCAGTTCTTC.

There are many counts of this clone. The chain's CDR3 is CASSQTDSGPWGVFF. The CDR3 nucleotides are TGTGCCAGCAGCCAAACTGATAGCGGGCCCTGGGGGGTGTTTTTT. This chain joins TRBV4-2 and TRBJ2-2, with 7 bases that match TRBD2. The CDR3 covers 15 residues. V lost 2 bases to trimming and J lost 15 bases; unmatched junction nucleotides: 15. The germline gives CDR1 LGHNA, CDR2 YNFKEQ.

The chain has TRBV7-9 and TRBJ1-2; the D gene is possibly TRBD1 (6 bases). The germline V and J ends were trimmed by 5 bases and 5 bases, with 24 bases remaining between them. The length of the CDR3 is 17 residues. CDR1 and CDR2 from the germline V gene are SEHNR and FQNEAQ (reference sequence). The CDR3 region has the DNA TGTGCCAGCAGCCCCGGGGGGGCCAGGGCAATGGATTATGGCTACACCTTC. Amino acids: CASSPGGARAMDYGYTF. The complete variable domain, with remaining parts taken from reference TRBV7-9 and TRBJ1-2, reads DTGVSQNPRHKITKRGQNVTFRCDPISEHNRLYWYRQTLGQGPEFLTYFQNEAQLEKSRLLSDRFSAERPKGSFSTLEIQRTEQGDSAMYLCASSPGGARAMDYGYTFGSGTRLTVV.

Worth noting for this clone: At the DNA level, this CDR3 is encoded by other sequences in the same sample as well. This chain connects TRBV27 to TRBJ2-5, with D hard to call. The germline CDR1 and CDR2 sequences are MNHEY and SMNVEV (reference sequence). V lost 3 bases, J lost 2 bases, and 7 bases lay in between. The CDR3 contains 13 residues. The CDR3 reads CASSFRGQETQYF. The CDR3 DNA is TGTGCCAGCAGTTTTCGAGGACAAGAGACCCAGTACTTC.

This clone was seen a handful of times. This rearrangement joins TRBV5-5 to TRBJ2-5, with TRBD1 matching 8 bases. Germline CDR1 reads SGHKS; CDR2 reads YYEKEE (reference sequence). The CDR3 loop spans 15 amino acids. The V and J ends lost 4 bases and 2 bases, in that order; junction bases with no gene match: 7. The CDR3 region has the DNA TGTGCCAGCAGCCTCGGACAGGGAAAACAAGAGACCCAGTACTTC. Translation gives CASSLGQGKQETQYF.

This chain connects TRBV21-1 to TRBJ2-5; the listed D gene, TRBD1, was not tested against the DNA. TRBV21-1 is annotated as a pseudogene. The CDR3 consists of 16 residues. The CDR3 loop reads CASRGGQGRLGETQYF. Written as DNA, the CDR3 is TGTGCCAGCAGGGGGGGACAGGGTCGATTAGGAGAGACCCAGTACTTC.

This clone was counted a single time. This chain links TRBV6-5 with TRBJ2-7; 8 nucleotides line up with TRBD2. The CDR3 has 14 amino acids. V was clipped by 7 bases and J by 0 bases; unmatched bases: 5. Looked up from germline, CDR1 is MNHEY and CDR2 is SVGAGI. The chain's CDR3 is CASTPGGGSYEQYF. The DNA of the CDR3 is TGTGCCAGCACTCCCGGGGGGGGCTCCTACGAGCAGTACTTC.

The J gene is TRBJ1-2, the V gene TRBV12-3 or TRBV12-4, with TRBD1 as a possible D gene (5 bases). With 5 bases removed from V and 5 bases from J, the gap between germline ends came to 12 bases. CDR3 length: 13 amino acids. The CDR3 loop reads CASSPTPGYGYTF. CDR3 DNA sequence: TGTGCCAGCAGTCCAACCCCAGGGTATGGCTACACCTTC.

V is TRBV19 and J is TRBJ2-7, with TRBD2 matching 11 bases. The trim removed 7 bases at V and 7 bases at J, leaving 6 bases unmatched. The CDR3 loop spans 13 amino acids. CDR1 LNHDA and CDR2 SQIVND come from the germline V gene (reference sequence). CDR3 in DNA: TGTGCCAGTACCGTAGCGGGGGGGCGAGAGCAGTACTTC. It encodes CASTVAGGREQYF.

Many counts were recorded for this clone. The rearrangement links TRBV3-1 (or the pseudogene TRBV3-2) to TRBJ1-5; TRBD1 matches at 7 bases. CDR3 length: 14 residues. Germline CDR1 LGHDT, CDR2 YNNKEL (reference sequence). Germline trimming cut 5 bases from V and 7 bases from J; bases unmatched to any gene: 8. DNA of the CDR3: TGTGCCAGCAGCACCAGGGGGACCGGGCAGCCCCAGCATTTT. It specifies CASSTRGTGQPQHF.

This clone was recorded once. The chain joins TRBV10-3 to TRBJ2-7, with 11 nucleotides matching TRBD1. This CDR3 is 15 amino acids long. Trimming took 6 bases from V and 3 from J; bases not matched to a gene: 7. Germline lookup yields CDR1 ENHRY and CDR2 SYGVKD. CDR3 loop: CAIRVTGQGVYEQYF. CDR3 DNA: TGTGCCATCAGGGTAACGGGACAGGGGGTCTACGAGCAGTACTTC.

The rearrangement links TRBV6-5 to TRBJ1-4, with D perhaps TRBD1 (6 bases). Per the germline V gene, CDR1 is MNHEY and CDR2 is SVGAGI. The CDR3 spans 14 residues. Trimming removed 6 bases at V and 7 bases at J, with 15 bases between. CDR3 DNA: TGTGCCAGCAGACCCTCCTACAGGGTTGAAAAACTGTTTTTT. This codes for CASRPSYRVEKLFF.

The CDR3 coding sequence is TGCAGCGTGGGACAGTGGACCTACAATGAGCAGTTCTTC. It specifies CSVGQWTYNEQFF. This sequence joins TRBV29-1 and TRBJ2-1; the match to TRBD1 covers 7 bases. Germline CDR1 is SQVTM and CDR2 is ANQGSEA. The CDR3 has 13 residues. The V gene end was trimmed by 6 bases and the J gene end by 2 bases; junction bases not matched to a gene: 4.

The chain combines TRBV19 with TRBJ1-1; 7 positions agree with TRBD1. The V and J ends lost 7 bases and 0 bases, in that order; junction bases with no gene match: 14. In germline, CDR1 is LNHDA, CDR2 SQIVND (reference sequence). This CDR3 region has 17 residues. This CDR3 reads CASTMRTGVLMNTEAFF. The CDR3 DNA reads TGTGCCAGTACCATGCGTACAGGGGTTCTGATGAACACTGAAGCTTTCTTT.

The V and J genes are TRBV6-1 and TRBJ1-2; D might be TRBD1 (6 bases). The V gene lost 3 bases and the J gene lost 1 base, with 21 bases spanning the gap. The V gene's germline CDR1 is MNHNS and CDR2 SASEGT. This CDR3 region has 18 residues. CDR3 DNA: TGTGCCAGCAGTGATAGTTCGCGCAGGGGCGGAAATAACTATGGCTACACCTTC. Translation gives CASSDSSRRGGNNYGYTF.

V and J are TRBV3-1 (or the pseudogene TRBV3-2) and TRBJ1-2, with D possibly matching TRBD1 (6 bases). V lost 4 bases and J lost 5, with 17 bases in between. The CDR3 contains 15 residues. Germline V lookup: CDR1 LGHDT, CDR2 YNNKEL (reference sequence). This CDR3 reads CASSLPQGEAYGYTF. In DNA, the CDR3 is TGTGCCAGCAGCCTACCACAGGGAGAGGCATATGGCTACACCTTC.

This clone was found a few times. This chain connects TRBV3-1 (or the pseudogene TRBV3-2) to TRBJ1-6, with 7 bases lining up with TRBD1. The CDR3 length is 14 residues. J was trimmed by 12 bases and V by 6 bases; bases with no gene match: 11. Germline CDR1 LGHDT, CDR2 YNNKEL (reference sequence). The CDR3 region is CASSREGGGVPLHF. The CDR3 bases are TGTGCCAGCAGTAGGGAAGGAGGGGGCGTACCCCTCCACTTT.

This chain uses TRBV7-9 with TRBJ2-2; 7 bases are shared with TRBD1. The junction had 5 bases not matched to a gene; V was cut back by 5 bases and J by 5 bases. CDR1 SEHNR and CDR2 FQNEAQ come from the germline V gene (reference sequence). This CDR3 region has 14 residues. The CDR3 DNA is TGTGCCAGCAGCCGGGGACAGCGGACCGGGGAGCTGTTTTTT. It is translated as CASSRGQRTGELFF.

The V gene is TRBV6-5, the J gene TRBJ2-3; TRBD2 aligns across 9 bases. V shed 0 bases and J 8 bases; nucleotides not matched to a gene: 6. CDR1 is MNHEY and CDR2 is SVGAGI in the germline V gene. This CDR3 contains 15 residues. CDR3 sequence reads: CASSYSWRGGPTQYF. The CDR3 DNA is TGTGCCAGCAGTTACTCGTGGCGGGGGGGCCCTACGCAGTATTTT.

The CDR3 spells CASSVESVGRYEQYF. The CDR3 DNA reads TGTGCCAGCAGCGTAGAATCGGTGGGCCGTTACGAGCAGTACTTC. V and J are TRBV9 and TRBJ2-7; D not resolved. The CDR3 spans 15 residues. Germline loops: CDR1 SGDLS, CDR2 YYNGEE. Trimming shortened V by 0 bases and J by 4 bases, and 14 bases separated the two germline ends. Together with reference TRBV9 and TRBJ2-7, the CDR3 gives the full variable domain: DSGVTQTPKHLITATGQRVTLRCSPRSGDLSVYWYQQSLDQGLQFLIQYYNGEERAKGNILERFSAQQFPDLHSELNLSSLELGDSALYFCASSVESVGRYEQYFGPGTRLTVT.

Written as DNA, the CDR3 is TGTGCCACCAGTGATTCTCCGGGGGTGACGAACACCGGGGAGCTGTTTTTT. Protein sequence: CATSDSPGVTNTGELFF. The chain links TRBV24-1 to TRBJ2-2, with D tentatively TRBD2 (6 bases). There are 17 residues in the CDR3. CDR1 and CDR2 from the germline V gene are KGHDR and SFDVKD. V was clipped by 2 bases and J by 0 bases, with 12 bases between them.

The rearrangement uses TRBV15 and TRBJ1-2, with TRBD1 matching over 10 bases. The CDR3 length is 14 residues. From germline, CDR1 is LNHNV and CDR2 YYDKDF (reference sequence). J lost 5 bases, V lost 7 bases, and 7 bases had no gene match. The CDR3 protein is CATTRQGAEYGYTF. The CDR3 coding sequence is TGTGCCACCACCCGACAGGGGGCTGAATATGGCTACACCTTC.

In its sample, this clone was seen a few times. The gene calls are TRBV7-3 and TRBJ2-2, with 9 bases identical to TRBD1. Germline V gene sequence: CDR1 SGHTA, CDR2 FQGTGA. This CDR3 is 13 amino acids long. Unmatched junction bases numbered 0, after V lost 6 bases and J lost 4 bases. The CDR3 region is CASRTGGTGELFF. The DNA of the CDR3 is TGTGCCAGCAGGACAGGGGGCACCGGGGAGCTGTTTTTT.

This clone came up a few times. V usage is TRBV1 and J usage is TRBJ2-7; the table names TRBD1, a call not compared with the DNA. TRBV1 is a documented pseudogene. The CDR3 sequence is 15 residues long. CDR3 DNA: TGCACCAGCAGCCAAGGACCGAGACACTCCTACGAGCAGTACTTC. Amino acid sequence: CTSSQGPRHSYEQYF.